The 7 T cell receptor beta chains reported below all come from one sample, sequenced in a study of T cell responses to AZD1222 COVID-19 vaccine (dated by TCRdb to the early 2020s). Libraries were prepared through the immunoSEQ multiplex PCR assay. The table was pulled from immuneACCESS by TCRdb, which kept in-frame rearrangements only. Such tables lose some clones; where checked, under half of the loss comes from unresolved V genes, and the rest has no known cause. This sample holds some 150,000 clones; approximately 85% were observed only once. The top ten hold roughly 4.3% of the sample. The sample's time point label, decoded: baseline before first vaccination. Per the publication, the treatment or condition label means: meningococcal conjugate vaccine given as trial control. Material: peripheral blood, obtained on day 0 of MenACWY control vaccination. Receptor source: an adult in good health.

The chain uses TRBV19 and TRBJ2-7; 7 bases line up with TRBD2. The trim removed 3 bases at V and 0 bases at J, leaving 8 bases unmatched. The CDR3 length is 16 residues. CDR1 and CDR2 (germline): LNHDA, SQIVND (reference sequence). CDR3 in amino acids: CASSISATSSSYEQYF. The CDR3 coding sequence is TGTGCCAGTAGTATTTCGGCGACTAGCAGCTCCTACGAGCAGTACTTC.

The chain combines TRBV18 with TRBJ1-6; 12 bases match TRBD1. Germline assignment: CDR1 KGHSH and CDR2 LQKENI. The CDR3 contains 15 residues. Germline trimming cut 2 bases from V and 9 bases from J; bases unmatched to any gene: 2. The CDR3 DNA reads TGTGCCAGCTCACCAGGGACAGGGGGCACTTCACCCCTCCACTTT. This gives the protein CASSPGTGGTSPLHF. Together with reference TRBV18 and TRBJ1-6, the CDR3 gives the full variable domain: NAGVMQNPRHLVRRRGQEARLRCSPMKGHSHVYWYRQLPEEGLKFMVYLQKENIIDESGMPKERFSAEFPKEGPSILRIQQVVRGDSAAYFCASSPGTGGTSPLHFGNGTRLTVT.

The chain carries TRBV5-1 and TRBJ2-7; D is possibly TRBD1 (6 bases). Germline CDR1 and CDR2: SGHRS and YFSETQ. V lost 5 bases and J lost 2, with 8 bases in between. CDR3 size: 12 residues. The CDR3 is CASRDRTYEQYF. Here the CDR3 DNA reads TGCGCCAGCAGGGACAGAACCTACGAGCAGTACTTC.

This chain uses TRBV9 with TRBJ2-5; TRBD1 aligns across 9 bases. The CDR3 runs 16 residues. V gave up 0 bases and J gave up 2 bases; unmatched junction bases: 5. Germline V gene lookup returns CDR1 SGDLS and CDR2 YYNGEE. CDR3 sequence: CASSVGGQGWQETQYF. In nucleotides, the CDR3 is TGTGCCAGCAGCGTAGGGGGACAGGGTTGGCAAGAGACCCAGTACTTC.

This clone occurred a few times. The chain has TRBV30 and TRBJ2-1; no firm D call. The germline CDR1 and CDR2 sequences are GTSNPN and SVGIG (reference sequence). The CDR3 is made up of 14 amino acids. The V and J ends lost 2 bases and 3 bases respectively, with 11 bases between them. CDR3 coding DNA: TGTGCCTGGAGTCCACCGACGAACTACAATGAGCAGTTCTTC. This codes for CAWSPPTNYNEQFF.

This clone has more than one count but fewer than ten. This sequence joins TRBV19 and TRBJ1-2; D remains unclear. Deletions cut 9 bases from V and 3 bases from J, with 5 bases between. This CDR3 region has 10 residues. Germline V gene data show CDR1 as LNHDA and CDR2 as SQIVND (reference sequence). CDR3 nucleotides: TGTGCCAGGCGGTACTATGGCTACACCTTC. Its protein product is CARRYYGYTF.

This chain links TRBV5-4 with TRBJ2-5; TRBD2 aligns across 8 bases. After removal of 4 bases from V and 3 bases from J, the junction contained 8 bases not matched to a gene. CDR3 length: 15 amino acids. Looked up from germline, CDR1 is SGHNT and CDR2 is YYREEE (reference sequence). CDR3 region: CASSMGAGGKETQYF. The CDR3 coding sequence is TGTGCCAGCAGCATGGGGGCGGGGGGCAAAGAGACCCAGTACTTC.